Following are 5 T cell receptor beta chains from one sample sequenced in a study of T cell changes during pregnancy in multiple sclerosis. TCRdb's table, derived via immunoSEQ multiplex PCR, lists solely in-frame clones and lacks some. The sample lists tens of thousands of clones; 85% to 95% were seen once. This specimen was CD4+ T cells from peripheral blood mononuclear cells, taken in the third trimester of pregnancy. The receptors here all came from a female donor with multiple sclerosis, enrolled in a pregnancy study.

The V and J genes are TRBV5-4 and TRBJ1-2; 7 positions match TRBD1. The CDR3 consists of 13 residues. V trimming: 0 bases; J trimming: 4 bases; junction bases outside the gene matches: 0. Germline CDR1 reads SGHNT; CDR2 reads YYREEE (reference sequence). CDR3 in DNA: TGTGCCAGCAGCTTGGCAGGGGGCTATGGCTACACCTTC. Its protein is CASSLAGGYGYTF.

The chain couples TRBV7-3 to TRBJ2-1, with TRBD1 as a possible D gene (5 bases). V lost 5 bases, J lost 5 bases, and 13 bases lay in between. Per germline, CDR1 SGHTA and CDR2 FQGTGA. There are 14 residues in the CDR3. DNA of the CDR3: TGTGCCAGCAGCCTCCTCGACAGTAACAATGAGCAGTTCTTC. Protein sequence: CASSLLDSNNEQFF.

This chain links TRBV5-1 with TRBJ2-7, with 9 bases matching TRBD2. The V gene's germline CDR1 is SGHRS and CDR2 YFSETQ. The CDR3 covers 15 residues. V shed 2 bases and J 6 bases; nucleotides not matched to a gene: 9. The CDR3 nucleotides read TGCGCCAGCAGCTTTGATGGGCGGGGGGGAGGCGAGCAGTACTTC. It translates to CASSFDGRGGGEQYF.

The chain uses TRBV9 and TRBJ2-3; TRBD2 aligns across 9 bases. This CDR3 is built from 17 residues. Germline V gene lookup returns CDR1 SGDLS and CDR2 YYNGEE. The V segment lost 0 bases and the J segment 0 bases; nucleotides outside the gene matches: 5. This chain's CDR3 is CASSVARAGGSTDTQYF. DNA for the CDR3: TGTGCCAGCAGCGTAGCACGGGCGGGGGGGAGCACAGATACGCAGTATTTT.

V is TRBV6-5 and J is TRBJ1-1; D not resolved. Trimming pared 6 bases from V and 3 bases from J, leaving 14 bases between. This CDR3 has 14 residues. CDR1 is MNHEY, CDR2 SVGAGI, per germline. CDR3 bases: TGTGCCAGCAGCCGGCTTAGGAGAGACACTGAAGCTTTCTTT. As protein: CASSRLRRDTEAFF.